This TCR beta chain was sequenced for a study of T-cell memory formation after mild COVID-19. V was cut by 3 bases and J by 0 bases, with 4 bases left in between. This CDR3 has 13 residues. Germline CDR1 is LNHNV and CDR2 is YYDKDF (reference sequence). TCRdb independently ran MiXCR on the 5' RACE reads; one entry per CDR3 protein. The sample has 450,000 or so distinct CDR3 sequences, around a quarter seen once. This clonotype was counted a few times. The sequence was collected from an adult woman who had mild COVID-19 (a few samples of this study predate the infection). Cell type and time point are not known. The chain links TRBV15 to TRBJ2-3; D remains ambiguous. Sequencing was carried out using PBMCs or a T cell subset sorted from them (not recorded which). For the CDR3, the DNA is TGTGCCACCAGCAGGATTAGCACAGATACGCAGTATTTT. This translates into CATSRISTDTQYF.